These T cell receptor beta chains were read from a single sample in a study of response to subunit inactivated influenza vaccine. TCRdb redid the calling of the RT-PCR reads with MiXCR, one entry per CDR3 protein. The table shows 500,000 to 750,000 distinct CDR3 sequences, with 11% to 15% occurring only once. Sequences were derived from PBMCs from blood, sampled 11 to 12 days after vaccination. These receptors were obtained from a man aged 45-65 years who received an inactivated influenza vaccine. Both conserved end residues are part of each CDR3. The D gene is left open where the match is weak. For some rows the clone size is stated as once, few or many, or as a class when expanded; others skip it.

>13|-|TRBV5-1|TRBJ1-1|many
CASSLLRGTEAFF
TGCGCCAGCAGCTTGCTTAGAGGGACTGAAGCTTTCTTT
>15|TRBD2|TRBV27|TRBJ2-3|-
CASSQRGDNKDTQYF
TGTGCCAGCAGTCAGCGGGGGGACAACAAAGATACGCAGTATTTT
>15|TRBD2|TRBV7-2|TRBJ2-7|few
CASSPGTSFWYEQYF
TGTGCCAGCAGCCCCGGGACTAGCTTTTGGTACGAGCAGTACTTC
>15|-|TRBV7-9|TRBJ1-6|-
CASSLPGVNNSPLHF
TGTGCCAGCAGCCTCCCAGGAGTTAATAATTCACCCCTCCACTTT
>18|TRBD1|TRBV24-1|TRBJ2-2|-
CATSDLPGTGAQTGELFF
TGTGCCACCAGTGATTTGCCGGGGACAGGGGCGCAAACCGGGGAGCTGTTTTTT
>13|-|TRBV7-9|TRBJ1-6|-
CASSLGAHSPLHF
TGTGCCAGCAGCTTAGGGGCGCATTCACCCCTCCACTTT
>14|-|TRBV4-2|TRBJ1-6|few
CASSQDPQNSPLHF
TGTGCCAGCAGCCAAGATCCTCAGAATTCACCCCTCCACTTT
>14|TRBD2|TRBV14|TRBJ2-7|few
CASADSGKGYEQYF
TGTGCCAGCGCTGATAGCGGGAAAGGCTACGAGCAGTACTTC
>19|-|TRBV7-2|TRBJ2-3|few
CASSLATLAGTASTDTQYF
TGTGCCAGCAGCTTAGCGACGCTAGCTGGAACAGCTAGCACAGATACGCAGTATTTT
>17|TRBD2|TRBV7-9|TRBJ2-3|many
CASSYQGLAGGPDTQYF
TGTGCCAGCAGCTACCAAGGACTAGCGGGAGGGCCAGATACGCAGTATTTT
>15|-|TRBV20-1|TRBJ2-4|-
CSAGKQRGGKNIQYF
TGCAGTGCTGGAAAACAGAGAGGGGGCAAAAACATTCAGTACTTC
>15|TRBD2|TRBV15|TRBJ2-1|few
CATSRDHEAGKVQFF
TGTGCCACCAGCAGAGATCATGAAGCGGGGAAAGTCCAGTTCTTC
>12|-|TRBV28|TRBJ2-2|many
CASSLLAGELFF
TGTGCCAGCAGCTTGCTAGCCGGGGAGCTGTTTTTT
>16|TRBD1|TRBV5-1|TRBJ2-2|many
CASSSGQAQNTGELFF
TGCGCCAGCAGCTCGGGACAGGCCCAGAACACCGGGGAGCTGTTTTTT
>13|-|TRBV15|TRBJ1-5|few
CATSRDRWQPQHF
TGTGCCACCAGCAGAGATCGGTGGCAGCCCCAGCATTTT
>16|-|TRBV7-8|TRBJ1-6|-
CASSLGGQVYNSPLHF
TGTGCCAGCAGCTTAGGGGGTCAGGTCTATAATTCACCCCTCCACTTT
>11|-|TRBV10-3|TRBJ2-5|-
CATRDDETQYF
TGTGCCACCCGGGACGATGAGACCCAGTACTTC
>16|-|TRBV7-9|TRBJ2-2|-
CASSLGKRDWTGELFF
TGTGCCAGCAGCTTAGGCAAGAGGGATTGGACCGGGGAGCTGTTTTTT
>15|TRBD2|TRBV20-1|TRBJ2-1|many
CSAKLAGGRYNEQFF
TGCAGTGCGAAACTAGCGGGGGGCCGCTACAATGAGCAGTTCTTC
>13|-|TRBV12-3/TRBV12-4|TRBJ2-2|many
CASSLYGTGELFF
TGTGCCAGCAGTTTATACGGGACCGGGGAGCTGTTTTTT
>15|-|TRBV20-1|TRBJ2-7|-
CSASSWELMIYEQYF
TGCAGTGCTAGTTCTTGGGAGCTAATGATCTACGAGCAGTACTTC
>15|TRBD1|TRBV11-2|TRBJ1-1|few
CASSHRQGGPTEAFF
TGTGCCAGCAGCCACCGGCAGGGGGGACCCACTGAAGCTTTCTTT